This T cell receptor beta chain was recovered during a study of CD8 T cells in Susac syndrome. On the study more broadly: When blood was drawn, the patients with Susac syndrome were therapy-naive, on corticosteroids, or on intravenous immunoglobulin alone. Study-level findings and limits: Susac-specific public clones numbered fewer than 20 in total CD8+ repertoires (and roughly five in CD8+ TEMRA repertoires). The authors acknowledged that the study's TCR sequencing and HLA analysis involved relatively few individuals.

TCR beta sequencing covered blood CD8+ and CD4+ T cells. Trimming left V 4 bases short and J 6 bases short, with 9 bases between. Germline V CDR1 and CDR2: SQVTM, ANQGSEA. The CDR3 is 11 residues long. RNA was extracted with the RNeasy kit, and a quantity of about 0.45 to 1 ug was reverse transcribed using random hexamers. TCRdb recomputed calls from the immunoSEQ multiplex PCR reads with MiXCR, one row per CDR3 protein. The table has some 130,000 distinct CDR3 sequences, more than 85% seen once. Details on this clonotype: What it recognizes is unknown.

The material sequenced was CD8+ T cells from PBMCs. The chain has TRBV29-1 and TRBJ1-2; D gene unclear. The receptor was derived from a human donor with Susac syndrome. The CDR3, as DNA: TGCAGCGTTGTAGGAGAGAATGGCTACACCTTC. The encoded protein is CSVVGENGYTF.